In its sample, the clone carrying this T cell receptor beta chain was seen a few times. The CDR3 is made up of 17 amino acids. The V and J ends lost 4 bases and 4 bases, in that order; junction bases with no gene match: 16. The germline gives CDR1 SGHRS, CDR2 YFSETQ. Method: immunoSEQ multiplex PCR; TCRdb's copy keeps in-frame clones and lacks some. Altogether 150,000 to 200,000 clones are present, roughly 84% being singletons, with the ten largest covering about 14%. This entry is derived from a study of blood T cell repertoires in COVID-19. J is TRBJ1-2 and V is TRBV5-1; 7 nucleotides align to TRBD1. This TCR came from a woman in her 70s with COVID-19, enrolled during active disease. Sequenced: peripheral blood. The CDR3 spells CASSAGGAGQIIYGYTF. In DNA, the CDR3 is TGCGCCAGCAGCGCGGGCGGGGCGGGACAGATAATCTATGGCTACACCTTC.